This is a list of T cell receptor beta chains from one sample in a study of monozygotic twins with inflammatory bowel disease. TCRdb reprocessed the 5' RACE reads and stores each CDR3 protein as one record, lacking DNA. This specimen shows roughly 160,000 distinct CDR3 sequences; the ten leading clones hold 2.4%. The sequencing input was blood. These receptors originate from a human donor with ulcerative colitis or Crohn's disease, or a healthy co-twin of an affected twin (not recorded which). Both conserved end residues are part of each CDR3.

v_gene	j_gene	CDR3aa
TRBV6-5	TRBJ1-2	CASSYRGYGYTF
TRBV10-3	TRBJ2-1	CAISGEEYNELFF
TRBV21-1	TRBJ2-6	CASNDRLECSGANVLTF
TRBV6-1	TRBJ2-6	CASRPGWGPYSSGANVLTF
TRBV18	TRBJ2-1	CASSPDGDRVYNEQFF
TRBV12-3/TRBV12-4	TRBJ2-1	CASSLGSFGKQFF
TRBV20-1	TRBJ1-2	CSVRGGVKKYGYTF
TRBV20-1	TRBJ1-4	CSAREGRSNEKLFF
TRBV9	TRBJ2-7	CASSRDRGHEQYF
TRBV7-3	TRBJ2-7	CASSLSGQGTYEQYF
TRBV29-1	TRBJ1-1	CSVDSYREDTEAFF
TRBV6-1	TRBJ1-5	CASRERAISNQPQHF
TRBV11-2	TRBJ2-1	CASNLRDSYNEQFF
TRBV20-1	TRBJ2-7	CSAREGGRSYEQYF
TRBV5-1	TRBJ1-2	CASSLEGAANYGYTF
TRBV5-1	TRBJ1-4	CASSPGTEPWEKLFF
TRBV11-2	TRBJ1-4	CASSSYRGQYEKLFF
TRBV20-1	TRBJ1-6	CSAGAPGGSPLHF
TRBV5-4	TRBJ1-1	CASRPTGKNTQAFF
TRBV12-3/TRBV12-4	TRBJ2-2	CASSWFRDTYTGELFF
TRBV20-1	TRBJ2-1	CSASWGRAENEQFF
TRBV7-9	TRBJ1-4	CASSSGKGSEKLFF
TRBV4-2	TRBJ2-4	CASSHQGLAGGPENIQYF
TRBV12-3/TRBV12-4	TRBJ2-1	CASSSRQGSYNEQFF
TRBV20-1	TRBJ2-7	CSASRWTYRPYEQYF
TRBV29-1	TRBJ2-6	CSVEAQPGRSGANVLTF
TRBV5-1	TRBJ2-7	CASSLRVGGYEQYF
TRBV6-4	TRBJ2-2	CASSGTRGWYRELFF
TRBV12-3/TRBV12-4	TRBJ1-5	CASSLDTYPHQPQHF
TRBV7-3	TRBJ2-2	CASSFAVTNTGELFF
TRBV20-1	TRBJ2-1	CSASRTSGRGFQTFYEQFF
TRBV28	TRBJ2-1	CASSFRPHIVTGGHEQFF
TRBV5-1	TRBJ2-7	CASSPETGRNEQYF
TRBV11-3	TRBJ1-1	CASSLFRNTEAFF
TRBV18	TRBJ2-2	CASSPSGSGELFF
TRBV20-1	TRBJ1-1	CRAQASTFMNTEAFF
TRBV9	TRBJ2-1	CASSVDGGGAIYEQFF
TRBV4-1	TRBJ1-6	CASSPTVYSPLHF
TRBV5-1	TRBJ1-1	CASNPGVINTEAFF
TRBV10-3	TRBJ2-5	CAITVGAGRGETQYF
TRBV12-3/TRBV12-4	TRBJ1-5	CASRRGGQPQHF
TRBV4-2	TRBJ2-3	CASSQGTTGSTDTQYF
TRBV20-1	TRBJ1-1	CSARAPTEGTEAFF
TRBV21-1	TRBJ2-5	CASSKPRRGGIPTQYF
TRBV2	TRBJ2-5	CASRGQPQETQYF
TRBV14	TRBJ1-3	CASSQEWALNTIYF
TRBV6-1	TRBJ2-1	CASTVGQGSYNEQFF
TRBV7-8	TRBJ2-7	CASSPLTRVSNEQYF
TRBV7-2	TRBJ2-3	CASSLSLSTDTQYF
TRBV12-3/TRBV12-4	TRBJ2-4	CASRPGQAGENIQYF
TRBV9	TRBJ2-1	CASSLTSGAVYNEQFF
TRBV7-9	TRBJ1-1	CASSLIVSVNTEAFF
TRBV3-1	TRBJ2-5	CASSQVQGLPQETQYF
TRBV15	TRBJ2-7	CATSPASYEQYF